One and the same sample provided the 10 T cell receptor beta chains below, sequenced in a study of a mutant IDH1 vaccine in newly diagnosed glioma. This table comes from immunoSEQ multiplex PCR, and its TCRdb copy is limited to in-frame clones, with some not included. Of around 30,000 clones in the sample, approximately 80% were seen once. No antigens are known for them. This sample's time point: week 23, last vaccination. In the vaccine, a single dose held 300 ug of the mutant IDH1 20-mer peptide, along with topical imiquimod. Specimen: PBMCs, collected from a glioma patient whose treatment included an IDH1 peptide vaccine. These receptors were collected from a woman aged 18-29 years with glioma.

The V gene is TRBV15, the J gene TRBJ1-5, with unresolved D. The V end was cut by 1 base, the J end by 8 bases, with 9 bases between. The CDR3 extends over 13 amino acids. The germline CDR1 and CDR2 sequences are LNHNV and YYDKDF (reference sequence). The CDR3 spells CATSRVGTEPQHF. DNA for the CDR3: TGTGCCACCAGCAGAGTGGGTACGGAGCCCCAGCATTTT.

This sequence joins TRBV28 and TRBJ2-7; possibly TRBD2 for D (5 bases). Per the germline V gene, CDR1 is MDHEN and CDR2 is SYDVKM. The CDR3 has 13 residues. V dropped 6 bases and J dropped 3 bases, with 12 bases sitting between them. The CDR3, as DNA: TGTGCCAGCAGAGTCCCGGGGAACTACGAGCAGTACTTC. Protein: CASRVPGNYEQYF.

This rearrangement joins TRBV4-1 to TRBJ2-3; the match to TRBD2 covers 10 bases. CDR1 MGHRA and CDR2 YSYEKL come from the germline V gene. V was pared by 4 bases and J by 0 bases, with 7 bases of the junction left unmatched. This CDR3 is built from 17 residues. In DNA, the CDR3 is TGCGCCAGCAGCCGGTTTAGCGGGAGGCCTAGCACAGATACGCAGTATTTT. It codes for CASSRFSGRPSTDTQYF.

The gene calls are TRBV18 and TRBJ2-7; D is possibly TRBD1 (6 bases). Germline lookup yields CDR1 KGHSH and CDR2 LQKENI. Deletions cut 5 bases from V and 3 bases from J, with 14 bases between. This CDR3 is built from 14 residues. CDR3 region: CASSSGRGFYEQYF. The DNA of the CDR3 is TGTGCCAGCTCATCAGGTAGGGGGTTCTACGAGCAGTACTTC.

This clone turned up a few times. The chain employs TRBV28 and TRBJ1-1; the match to TRBD1 covers 8 bases. CDR3 length: 15 residues. CDR1 MDHEN and CDR2 SYDVKM come from the germline V gene. V was clipped by 5 bases and J by 5 bases; unmatched bases: 10. CDR3 in amino acids: CASSPSRRGRTEAFF. CDR3 in DNA: TGTGCCAGCAGTCCCAGCCGCAGGGGGCGGACTGAAGCTTTCTTT.

This CDR3 is CASTQGTGEYGYTF. The CDR3 nucleotides read TGTGCCAGCACCCAAGGGACAGGGGAATATGGCTACACCTTC. This chain uses TRBV28 with TRBJ1-2; 10 bases line up with TRBD1. The germline V gene has CDR1 MDHEN and CDR2 SYDVKM. This CDR3 contains 14 residues. Unmatched junction bases numbered 7, after V lost 7 bases and J lost 5 bases.

The rearrangement links TRBV10-3 to TRBJ2-1; tentatively, D is TRBD2 (5 bases). The ends were cut back, 3 bases at V and 6 bases at J, with 12 bases in the middle. This CDR3 has 14 residues. In germline, CDR1 is ENHRY, CDR2 SYGVKD. CDR3 in amino acids: CAISDEGVPNEQFF. CDR3 DNA: TGTGCCATCAGTGATGAGGGAGTCCCCAATGAGCAGTTCTTC.

The chain uses TRBV5-4 and TRBJ2-1, with D unresolved. Trimming removed 4 bases at V and 9 bases at J, with 8 bases between. The CDR3 has 11 residues. Germline values: CDR1 SGHNT, CDR2 YYREEE (reference sequence). The CDR3 spells CASSIRSEQFF. The CDR3 nucleotides are TGTGCCAGCAGCATCCGGAGTGAGCAGTTCTTC.

This chain uses TRBV7-9 with TRBJ2-3; unclear D gene. Germline loops: CDR1 SEHNR, CDR2 FQNEAQ (reference sequence). V was cut by 2 bases and J by 0 bases, with 9 bases left in between. CDR3 length: 15 amino acids. The CDR3: CASSLIQPSTDTQYF. For the CDR3, the DNA is TGTGCCAGCAGCTTAATCCAGCCTAGCACAGATACGCAGTATTTT.

The V gene is TRBV7-9, the J gene TRBJ1-5; TRBD1 might be the D (5 bases). Trimming stripped 0 bases from V and 2 bases from J, with 20 bases between. CDR3 length equals 19 residues. The germline V gene has CDR1 SEHNR and CDR2 FQNEAQ (reference sequence). The CDR3 nucleotides are TGTGCCAGCAGCTTAGCTGGCAGGGACTTGATCGGCGGCAATCAGCCCCAGCATTTT. Translation gives CASSLAGRDLIGGNQPQHF.